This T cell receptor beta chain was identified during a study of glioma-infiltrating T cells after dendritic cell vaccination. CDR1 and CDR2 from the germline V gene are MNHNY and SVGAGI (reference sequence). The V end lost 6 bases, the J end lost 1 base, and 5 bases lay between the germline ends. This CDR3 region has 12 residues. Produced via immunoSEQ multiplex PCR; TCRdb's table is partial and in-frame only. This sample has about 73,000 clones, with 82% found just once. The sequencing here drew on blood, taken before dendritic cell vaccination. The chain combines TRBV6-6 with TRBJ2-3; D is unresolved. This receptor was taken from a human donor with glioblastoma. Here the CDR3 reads CASSPGTDTQYF. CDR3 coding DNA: TGTGCCAGCAGCCCGGGCACAGATACGCAGTATTTT.